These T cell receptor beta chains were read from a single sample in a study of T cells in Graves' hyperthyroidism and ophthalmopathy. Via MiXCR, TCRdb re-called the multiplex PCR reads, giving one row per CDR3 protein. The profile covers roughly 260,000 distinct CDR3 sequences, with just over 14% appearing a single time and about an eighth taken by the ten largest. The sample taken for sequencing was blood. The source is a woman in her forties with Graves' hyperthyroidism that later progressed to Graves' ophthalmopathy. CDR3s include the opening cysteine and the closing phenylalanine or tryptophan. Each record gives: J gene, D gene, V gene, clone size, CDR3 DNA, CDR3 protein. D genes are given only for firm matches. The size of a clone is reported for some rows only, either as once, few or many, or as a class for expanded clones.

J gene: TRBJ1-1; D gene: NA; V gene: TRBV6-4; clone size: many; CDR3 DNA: TGTGCCAGCAGTGAAACGACAGTATTGAACACTGAAGCTTTCTTT; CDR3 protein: CASSETTVLNTEAFF
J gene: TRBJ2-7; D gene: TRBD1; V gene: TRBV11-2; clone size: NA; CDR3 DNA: TGTGCCAGCAGGGACAGGGACAGTCGGTTAATGGAGCAGTACTTC; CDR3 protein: CASRDRDSRLMEQYF
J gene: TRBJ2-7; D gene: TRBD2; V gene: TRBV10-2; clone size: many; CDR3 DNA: TGCGCCAGCAGTGAGTTCGGGCTAGCGGGGTTCTACGAGCAGTACTTC; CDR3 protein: CASSEFGLAGFYEQYF
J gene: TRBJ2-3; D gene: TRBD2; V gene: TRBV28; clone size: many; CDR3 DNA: TGTGCCAGCAGTTTAGCGGGAGAACGGTCAATAAGAACAGATACGCAGTATTTT; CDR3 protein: CASSLAGERSIRTDTQYF
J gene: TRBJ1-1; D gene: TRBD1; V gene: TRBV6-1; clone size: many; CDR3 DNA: TGTGCCAGCAGTCGACAGGGTGGGAACACTGAAGCTTTCTTT; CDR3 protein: CASSRQGGNTEAFF
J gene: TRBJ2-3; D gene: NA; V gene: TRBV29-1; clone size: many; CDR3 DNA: TGCAGCGTTGATGGTCCAGGCACAGATACGCAGTATTTT; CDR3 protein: CSVDGPGTDTQYF
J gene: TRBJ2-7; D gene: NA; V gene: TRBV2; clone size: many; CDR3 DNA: TGTGCCAGCAGTGGTTATTCGGCGGGATGGGACGAGCAGTACTTC; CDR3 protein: CASSGYSAGWDEQYF
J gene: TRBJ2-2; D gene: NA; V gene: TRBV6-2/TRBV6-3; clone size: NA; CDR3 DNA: TGTGCCAGCCGTCATGACCTGACTAGGGTGAACACCGGGGAGCTGTTTTTT; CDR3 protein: CASRHDLTRVNTGELFF
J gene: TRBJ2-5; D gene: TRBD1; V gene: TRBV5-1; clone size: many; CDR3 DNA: TGCGCCAGCAGCGCAAAACAGGGGGAAGAGACCCAGTACTTC; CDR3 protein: CASSAKQGEETQYF
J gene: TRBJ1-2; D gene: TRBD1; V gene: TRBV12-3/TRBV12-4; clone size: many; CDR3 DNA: TGTGCCAGCAGTTTCCTAGGACAGGGGCGAGATGGCTACACCTTC; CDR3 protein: CASSFLGQGRDGYTF
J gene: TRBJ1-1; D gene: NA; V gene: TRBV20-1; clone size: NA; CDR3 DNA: TGCAGTGCTAGGCGTGCAGAGACTGAAGCTTTCTTT; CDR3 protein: CSARRAETEAFF
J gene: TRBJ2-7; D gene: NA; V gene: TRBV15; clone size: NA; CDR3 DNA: TGTGCCACCAGCAGCTCCCTCGGGGACTACGAGCAGTACTTC; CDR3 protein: CATSSSLGDYEQYF
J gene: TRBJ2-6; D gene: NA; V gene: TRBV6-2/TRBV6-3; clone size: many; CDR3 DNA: TGTGCCAGCATACATAGACCTGGGGCCAACGTCCTGACTTTC; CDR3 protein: CASIHRPGANVLTF
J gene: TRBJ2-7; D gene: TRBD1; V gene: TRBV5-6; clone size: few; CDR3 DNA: TGTGCCAGCAGCCCATACGCGGACAGGGGGGAAGGCGAGCAGTACTTC; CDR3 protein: CASSPYADRGEGEQYF
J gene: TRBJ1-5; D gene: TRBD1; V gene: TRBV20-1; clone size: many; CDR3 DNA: TGCAGTGCTGGCGGTAGGGGGCCGAATCAGCCCCAGCATTTT; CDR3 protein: CSAGGRGPNQPQHF
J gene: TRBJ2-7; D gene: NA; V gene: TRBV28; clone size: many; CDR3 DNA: TGTGCCAGCAGTTTTTCTCCCGGGACCTACTGGAGCGCCTACGAGCAGTACTTC; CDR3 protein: CASSFSPGTYWSAYEQYF
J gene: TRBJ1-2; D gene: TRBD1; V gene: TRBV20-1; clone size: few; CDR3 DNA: TGCAGTGCTAGAGCCACAGGGGGCAGTGATGGCTACACCTTC; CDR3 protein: CSARATGGSDGYTF
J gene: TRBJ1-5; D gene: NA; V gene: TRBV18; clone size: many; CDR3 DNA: TGTGCCAGCTCACCATTGGGGGGGGATCAGCCCCAGCATTTT; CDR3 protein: CASSPLGGDQPQHF
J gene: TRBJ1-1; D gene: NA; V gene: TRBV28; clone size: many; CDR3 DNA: TGTGCCAGCACCGGACCCGGGACAAGAAACACTGAAGCTTTCTTT; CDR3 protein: CASTGPGTRNTEAFF
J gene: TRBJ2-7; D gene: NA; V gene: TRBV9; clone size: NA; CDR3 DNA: TGTGCCAGCAGCGTAGCTTCGGGTGGCGGCTACGAGCAGTACTTC; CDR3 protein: CASSVASGGGYEQYF
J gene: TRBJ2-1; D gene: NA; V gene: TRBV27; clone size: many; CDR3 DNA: TGTGCCAGCAGTTTATGGTTACGGCCAGCGGGCGATGAGCAGTTCTTC; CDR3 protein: CASSLWLRPAGDEQFF
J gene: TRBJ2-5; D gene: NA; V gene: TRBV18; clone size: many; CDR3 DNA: TGTGCCAGCTCACCACAGGGGTCGGAGACCCAGTACTTC; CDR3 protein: CASSPQGSETQYF